This is a list of T cell receptor beta chains from one sample in a study of lymphopenia after photon versus proton radiotherapy. Assay: immunoSEQ multiplex PCR; the TCRdb copy retains only in-frame clones and omits some. The sample has 20,000 or so clones, 85% to 95% seen once. The input for sequencing was peripheral blood, taken from a patient treated with proton-based radiotherapy. These receptors originate from a woman aged 70-85 years with pancreatic cancer. Some clones in this sample may be carry-over from other donors' samples. Each CDR3 is given with its conserved first and last residue. Each record gives: CDR3 protein, CDR3 DNA, D gene, J gene, clone size, V gene. D genes are given only for firm matches. Part of the rows lack a size; the others show once, few, many or a class for expanded clones.

CASSLTTTGGNSPLHF TGTGCCAGCAGTTTAACCACGACAGGGGGCAATTCACCCCTCCACTTT TRBD1 TRBJ1-6 NA TRBV28
CASSLAVRSYEQYF TGTGCCAGCAGCTTAGCGGTCCGATCCTACGAGCAGTACTTC NA TRBJ2-7 NA TRBV7-6
CASSADRVGYGYTF TGTGCCAGCAGTGCCGACAGGGTAGGGTATGGCTACACCTTC TRBD1 TRBJ1-2 NA TRBV6-1
CSADRYYGYTF TGCAGTGCCGACAGATACTATGGCTACACCTTC NA TRBJ1-2 NA TRBV20-1
CASSFGGPSGYNEQFF TGTGCCAGCAGCTTCGGGGGCCCTAGTGGATACAATGAGCAGTTCTTC NA TRBJ2-1 once TRBV11-3
CASSDGQNTEAFF TGTGCCAGCAGCGATGGACAGAACACTGAAGCTTTCTTT NA TRBJ1-1 NA TRBV9
CASSEPLLAGSSGELFF TGCGCCAGCAGTGAACCTCTTCTAGCGGGAAGTTCCGGGGAGCTGTTTTTT TRBD2 TRBJ2-2 NA TRBV4-1
CSVEDQSGAGNTIYF TGCAGCGTTGAAGATCAGTCAGGGGCTGGAAACACCATATATTTT NA TRBJ1-3 NA TRBV29-1
CSVGDSFHEQYF TGCAGCGTTGGGGACTCCTTTCACGAGCAGTACTTC NA TRBJ2-7 NA TRBV29-1
CASSQGQGVGETQYF TGCGCCAGCAGCCAGGGACAGGGGGTTGGAGAGACCCAGTACTTC TRBD1 TRBJ2-5 NA TRBV4-1
CASSVGQENEKLFF TGTGCCAGCAGCGTAGGACAGGAGAATGAAAAACTGTTTTTT NA TRBJ1-4 once TRBV9
CASSLALTDSGNTIYF TGTGCCAGCAGCTTAGCGCTTACGGACTCTGGAAACACCATATATTTT NA TRBJ1-3 NA TRBV7-9
CASSPQSNSPLHF TGCGCCAGCAGTCCCCAGTCTAATTCACCCCTCCACTTT NA TRBJ1-6 NA TRBV10-2
CASSVEGRTGELFF TGTGCCAGCAGTGTGGAGGGTCGGACCGGGGAGCTGTTTTTT NA TRBJ2-2 NA TRBV2
CASSGRRLDSLTEQFF TGCGCCAGCAGTGGACGCCGACTAGATTCCCTTACTGAGCAGTTCTTC NA TRBJ2-1 NA TRBV10-1
CASSESGTLNTEAFF TGTGCCAGCTCGGAATCAGGGACCTTGAACACTGAAGCTTTCTTT NA TRBJ1-1 NA TRBV18